The clone carrying this T cell receptor beta chain was observed a handful of times. Its specificity is unknown. MiXCR, run by TCRdb on the 5' RACE reads, gives a single entry per CDR3 protein. The sample includes over 600,000 distinct CDR3 sequences, over 15% of them seen just once. The data were taken from a study of CD8 T cells in ankylosing spondylitis. Study-level findings and limits: There was reportedly significant enrichment of clones that were disease-linked in matched ankylosing spondylitis synovial fluid. What seemed typical of ankylosing spondylitis blood was a TCR beta motif built from under 10 highly homologous variants. Earlier literature documents some of the motif variants in reactive arthritis synovial fluid and blood.

V was trimmed by 5 bases and J by 7 bases, leaving 9 bases between them. This CDR3 is 13 amino acids long. Germline-derived CDR1 and CDR2 are SGHAT and FQNNGV. The receptor was derived from a male donor with ankylosing spondylitis. The sample comprised blood, either unsorted or a sorted T cell fraction (not recorded which). The chain couples TRBV11-2 to TRBJ1-6, with D possibly matching TRBD1 (5 bases). CDR3 DNA: TGTGCCAGCAGCCACGGACAAAATTCACCCCTCCACTTT. Translating gives CASSHGQNSPLHF.